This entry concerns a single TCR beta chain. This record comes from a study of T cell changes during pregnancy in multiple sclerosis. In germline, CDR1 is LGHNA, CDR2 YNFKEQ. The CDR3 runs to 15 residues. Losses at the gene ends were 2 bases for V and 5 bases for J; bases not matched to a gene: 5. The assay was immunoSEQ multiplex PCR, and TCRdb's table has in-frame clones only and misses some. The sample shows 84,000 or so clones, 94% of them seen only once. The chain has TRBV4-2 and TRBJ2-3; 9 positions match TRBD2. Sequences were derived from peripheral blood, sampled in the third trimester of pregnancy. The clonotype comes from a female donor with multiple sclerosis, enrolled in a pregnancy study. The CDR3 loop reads CASSQRGRGVDTQYF. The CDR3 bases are TGTGCCAGCAGCCAACGCGGGAGGGGGGTAGATACGCAGTATTTT.